What follows is one T cell receptor beta chain and its context. This record comes from a study of OX40 agonist ivuxolimab in advanced cancers. Germline lookup yields CDR1 MGHRA and CDR2 YSYEKL. The CDR3 length is 16 residues. The V segment lost 4 bases and the J segment 4 bases; nucleotides outside the gene matches: 11. Assay used: immunoSEQ multiplex PCR; TCRdb lists only in-frame clones, some missing. The table has about 28,000 clones, about 83% seen once. The receptor was derived from an adult with an advanced solid tumor such as melanoma, head and neck, liver or kidney cancer. The material sequenced was CD4+ or CD8+ T cells sorted from blood, taken in a trial of the OX40 agonist ivuxolimab. The chain combines TRBV4-1 with TRBJ2-3; 7 bases align to TRBD1. The CDR3 protein is CASSLRGGGNADTQYF. The CDR3 DNA is TGCGCCAGCAGCCTCCGAGGGGGCGGTAACGCAGATACGCAGTATTTT.